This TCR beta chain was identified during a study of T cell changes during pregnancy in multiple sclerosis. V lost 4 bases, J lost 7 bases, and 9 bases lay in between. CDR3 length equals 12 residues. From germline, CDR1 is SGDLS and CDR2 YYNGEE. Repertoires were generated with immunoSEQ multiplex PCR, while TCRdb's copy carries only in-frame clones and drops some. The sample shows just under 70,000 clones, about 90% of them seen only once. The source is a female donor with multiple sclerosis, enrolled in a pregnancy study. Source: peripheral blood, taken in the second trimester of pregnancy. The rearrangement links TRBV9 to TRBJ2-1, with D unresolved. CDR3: CASSYSENEQFF. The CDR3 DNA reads TGTGCCAGCAGCTATAGTGAAAATGAGCAGTTCTTC.